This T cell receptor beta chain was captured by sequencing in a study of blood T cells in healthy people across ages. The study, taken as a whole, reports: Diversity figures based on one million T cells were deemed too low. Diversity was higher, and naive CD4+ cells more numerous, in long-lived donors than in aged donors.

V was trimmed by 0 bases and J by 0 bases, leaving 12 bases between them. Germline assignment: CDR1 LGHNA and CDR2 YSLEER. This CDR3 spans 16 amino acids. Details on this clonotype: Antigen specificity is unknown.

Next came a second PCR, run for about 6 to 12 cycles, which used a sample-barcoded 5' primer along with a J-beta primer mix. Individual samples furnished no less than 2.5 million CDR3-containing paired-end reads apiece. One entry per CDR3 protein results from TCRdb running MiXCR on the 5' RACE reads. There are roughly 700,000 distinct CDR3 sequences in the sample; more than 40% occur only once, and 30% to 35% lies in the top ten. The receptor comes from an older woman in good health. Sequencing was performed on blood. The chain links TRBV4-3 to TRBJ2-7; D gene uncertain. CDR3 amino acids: CASSQDVWVRSYEQYF. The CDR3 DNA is TGCGCCAGCAGCCAAGATGTTTGGGTCCGCTCCTACGAGCAGTACTTC.